The 18 T cell receptor beta chains below come from one sample, sequenced in a study of T cells in tumors and immune-related adverse events. Generated by immunoSEQ multiplex PCR, the TCRdb table keeps only in-frame clones and is missing some. The table includes about 22,000 clones, around 90% detected once. Source: lymph node tissue, taken from a patient treated with anti-PD-1 therapy. These receptors were obtained from a female donor with metastatic renal cell carcinoma.

With respect to this clone: A read error may produce the germline difference seen at one junction end. V is TRBV4-3 and J is TRBJ1-1; tentative D call: TRBD1 (5 bases). The CDR3 runs to 13 residues. Germline CDR1 LGHNA, CDR2 YSLEER. Here the CDR3 reads CASSQDRGTAAFF. The DNA for the CDR3 is TGCGCCAGCAGCCAAGATAGGGGAACTGCAGCTTTCTTT.

This chain joins TRBV4-1 and TRBJ2-1, with 15 positions matching TRBD2. Germline V gene sequence: CDR1 MGHRA, CDR2 YSYEKL. The CDR3 is 18 residues long. With 2 bases clipped from V and 2 bases from J, the junction kept 4 bases outside the gene matches. The DNA for the CDR3 is TGCGCCAGCAGCCAACGGACTAGCGGGAGGGCAGCCTACAATGAGCAGTTCTTC. Protein sequence: CASSQRTSGRAAYNEQFF.

This clone was observed a few times. The chain carries TRBV11-3 and TRBJ2-3; no clear D gene. V lost 1 base to trimming and J lost 0 bases, with 5 bases between them. CDR1 is SGHNT, CDR2 YENEEA, per germline. This CDR3 has 14 amino acids. The DNA of the CDR3 is TGTGCCAGCAGCTTAGCGGCTAGCACAGATACGCAGTATTTT. This encodes CASSLAASTDTQYF.

The chain carries TRBV6-5 and TRBJ2-2; 9 bases map to TRBD2. CDR1 and CDR2 from the germline V gene are MNHEY and SVGAGI. This CDR3 has 15 residues. J lost 2 bases, V lost 7 bases, and 5 bases had no gene match. DNA for the CDR3: TGTGCCAGCACCAAGGGACTAGCAAACACCGGGGAGCTGTTTTTT. It is translated as CASTKGLANTGELFF.

The gene calls are TRBV11-2 and TRBJ1-1; D is unresolved. This CDR3 has 13 amino acids. The V and J ends lost 2 bases and 0 bases respectively, with 4 bases between them. CDR1 SGHAT and CDR2 FQNNGV come from the germline V gene. The CDR3 reads CASSLQMNTEAFF. The CDR3 nucleotides are TGTGCCAGCAGCTTACAGATGAACACTGAAGCTTTCTTT.

V and J are TRBV19 and TRBJ1-5, with D maybe TRBD1 (6 bases). Germline CDR1 reads LNHDA; CDR2 reads SQIVND (reference sequence). The CDR3 length is 15 residues. V lost 3 bases to trimming and J lost 6 bases, with 15 bases between them. CDR3 protein: CASSMPGGGGQPQHF. The CDR3 DNA reads TGTGCCAGTAGTATGCCCGGGGGGGGCGGTCAGCCCCAGCATTTT.

The chain has TRBV5-1 and TRBJ2-6; TRBD1 might be the D (5 bases). V was clipped by 3 bases and J by 12 bases, with 19 bases between them. CDR1 and CDR2 from the germline V gene are SGHRS and YFSETQ. CDR3 length: 15 residues. The CDR3 is CASSSDSSSVRVLTF. In DNA, the CDR3 is TGCGCCAGCAGCTCCGACAGTAGCTCCGTTCGCGTCCTGACTTTC.

The chain uses TRBV6-6 and TRBJ2-2, with TRBD2 identical over 7 bases. The germline V gene encodes CDR1 MNHNY and CDR2 SVGAGI (reference sequence). Trimming cost V 2 bases and J 4 bases; bases outside gene matches: 7. The CDR3 consists of 16 residues. The CDR3 nucleotides read TGTGCCAGCAGTTACCTACGGGGGGTGAGCACCGGGGAGCTGTTTTTT. Amino acid sequence: CASSYLRGVSTGELFF.

The chain has TRBV5-1 and TRBJ1-2; the D gene is possibly TRBD1 (5 bases). Germline-derived CDR1 and CDR2 are SGHRS and YFSETQ. V dropped 0 bases and J dropped 2 bases, with 11 bases sitting between them. CDR3 length: 15 residues. CDR3 coding DNA: TGCGCCAGCAGCTTGGATTCGACAGAGAACTATGGCTACACCTTC. Translation gives CASSLDSTENYGYTF.

The gene calls are TRBV25-1 and TRBJ1-2; D uncertain. Germline V CDR1 and CDR2: MGHDK, SYGVNS. V was cut by 6 bases and J by 6 bases, with 14 bases left in between. The CDR3 has 13 amino acids. In DNA, the CDR3 is TGTGCCAGCAGCCATAGGGCCCTGGATGGCTACACCTTC. Its protein is CASSHRALDGYTF.

The chain recombines TRBV5-4 with TRBJ2-7, with 15 bases lining up with TRBD2. Germline V lookup: CDR1 SGHNT, CDR2 YYREEE (reference sequence). The CDR3 loop spans 15 amino acids. Trimming took 3 bases from V and 6 from J; bases not matched to a gene: 4. Here the CDR3 DNA reads TGTGCCAGCAGCTCCCCGGGACTAGCGGGAGGCGAGCAGTACTTC. As protein: CASSSPGLAGGEQYF. The full variable domain, completed using reference TRBV5-4 and TRBJ2-7, is ETGVTQSPTHLIKTRGQQVTLRCSSQSGHNTVSWYQQALGQGPQFIFQYYREEENGRGNFPPRFSGLQFPNYSSELNVNALELDDSALYLCASSSPGLAGGEQYFGPGTRLTVT.

This sequence joins TRBV9 and TRBJ2-7, with no clear D. Germline lookup yields CDR1 SGDLS and CDR2 YYNGEE. V was cut by 1 base and J by 1 base, with 9 bases left in between. The length of the CDR3 is 14 residues. The CDR3 DNA follows: TGTGCCAGCAGCGTACTGACCGATTCCTACGAGCAGTACTTC. This gives the protein CASSVLTDSYEQYF.

The V call is TRBV5-6, the J call TRBJ2-7; D assignment may be TRBD1 or TRBD2 (5 bases each). V lost 2 bases and J lost 2, with 11 bases in between. CDR3 length equals 14 residues. CDR1 is SGHDT and CDR2 is YYEEEE in the germline V gene. CDR3 bases: TGTGCCAGCAGCTTTTTCGGGGCTGCCTACGAGCAGTACTTC. This translates into CASSFFGAAYEQYF.

V usage is TRBV30 and J usage is TRBJ1-1; D ambiguous. V lost 2 bases to trimming and J lost 2 bases, with 6 bases between them. This CDR3 contains 12 residues. Germline lookup yields CDR1 GTSNPN and CDR2 SVGIG (reference sequence). The CDR3 spells CAWSRANTEAFF. In DNA form, the CDR3 reads TGTGCCTGGAGTAGAGCTAACACTGAAGCTTTCTTT. Full variable domain (outside the CDR3, taken from reference TRBV30 and TRBJ1-1): SQTIHQWPATLVQPVGSPLSLECTVEGTSNPNLYWYRQAAGRGLQLLFYSVGIGQISSEVPQNLSASRPQDRQFILSSKKLLLSDSGFYLCAWSRANTEAFFGQGTRLTVV.

This CDR3 reads CASSRPGTGTYEQYF. The DNA of the CDR3 is TGCGCCAGCAGCCGGCCAGGGACAGGGACCTACGAGCAGTACTTC. This chain connects TRBV4-1 to TRBJ2-7; TRBD1 matches at 9 bases. Germline CDR1 MGHRA, CDR2 YSYEKL. The CDR3 is 15 residues long. V lost 4 bases, J lost 2 bases, and 6 bases stayed unmatched.

The rearrangement links TRBV5-4 to TRBJ1-3; unclear D gene. CDR1 is SGHNT and CDR2 is YYREEE in the germline V gene (reference sequence). Trimming cost V 7 bases and J 0 bases, with 11 bases left between them. The CDR3 runs to 14 residues. CDR3 amino acids: CASFDRNSGNTIYF. The CDR3 bases are TGTGCCAGCTTTGACCGAAACTCTGGAAACACCATATATTTT.

The chain has TRBV12-5 and TRBJ1-6; the match to TRBD1 covers 7 bases. CDR3 length equals 16 residues. Per germline, CDR1 LGHNT and CDR2 FRNRAP. The V gene end was trimmed by 0 bases and the J gene end by 7 bases; junction bases not matched to a gene: 6. CDR3 DNA sequence: TGTGCTAGTGGTTTGGTAACGGGACAGTCCAATTCACCCCTCCACTTT. Its protein product is CASGLVTGQSNSPLHF. Looking up the rest from reference TRBV12-5 and TRBJ1-6 gives the full variable domain: DARVTQTPRHKVTEMGQEVTMRCQPILGHNTVFWYRQTMMQGLELLAYFRNRAPLDDSGMPKDRFSAEMPDATLATLKIQPSEPRDSAVYFCASGLVTGQSNSPLHFGNGTRLTVT.

This rearrangement joins TRBV5-1 to TRBJ1-3, with 9 bases matching TRBD1. The CDR3 covers 15 residues. Germline loops: CDR1 SGHRS, CDR2 YFSETQ. Trimming removed 1 base from V and 4 bases from J; junction bases left unmatched: 3. The CDR3 DNA sequence: TGCGCCAGCAGCTTGACAGGGGGCGCGGGAAACACCATATATTTT. Amino acid sequence: CASSLTGGAGNTIYF. The full variable domain, its missing parts supplied by reference TRBV5-1 and TRBJ1-3, is KAGVTQTPRYLIKTRGQQVTLSCSPISGHRSVSWYQQTPGQGLQFLFEYFSETQRNKGNFPGRFSGRQFSNSRSEMNVSTLELGDSALYLCASSLTGGAGNTIYFGEGSWLTVV.